These 31 T cell receptor beta chains share one sample of origin, sequenced in a study of T cell responses to AZD1222 COVID-19 vaccine. TCRdb keeps only in-frame clones here, not all; method: immunoSEQ multiplex PCR. The sample has roughly 250,000 clones; just over 90% are singletons. The sequencing used peripheral blood, collected on day 0 of AZD1222 vaccination. Receptors were obtained from an adult in good health.

This clone has a single count. The V and J genes are TRBV28 and TRBJ1-1; TRBD1 aligns across 7 bases. V dropped 8 bases and J dropped 4; count of bases not matched to a gene: 10. CDR1 and CDR2 (germline): MDHEN, SYDVKM. The CDR3 is made up of 14 amino acids. The CDR3 coding sequence is TGTGCCAGCGGGGGTACAGGGGTTCGCACTGAAGCTTTCTTT. Its protein is CASGGTGVRTEAFF.

V and J are TRBV11-3 and TRBJ1-2, with 8 bases identical to TRBD1. J gave up 7 bases and V 5 bases, and 9 bases lay outside the gene matches. From germline, CDR1 is SGHNT and CDR2 YENEEA. CDR3 size: 14 residues. The CDR3 DNA follows: TGTGCCAGCAGCCCAAGACTACAGGGGGGTGGCTACACCTTC. Its protein product is CASSPRLQGGGYTF.

This clone turned up a few times. The rearrangement links TRBV28 to TRBJ2-1; TRBD2 might be the D (7 bases). V lost 10 bases, J lost 8 bases, and 24 bases lay in between. This CDR3 spans 15 amino acids. From germline, CDR1 is MDHEN and CDR2 SYDVKM. This CDR3 reads CATQRDKSLVDEQFF. The CDR3 coding sequence is TGTGCCACCCAGCGGGACAAATCCCTAGTAGATGAGCAGTTCTTC.

The CDR3 sequence: CASSFGTGGTNEQFF. CDR3 bases: TGTGCCAGCAGCTTCGGGACAGGGGGTACAAATGAGCAGTTCTTC. The chain has TRBV7-9 and TRBJ2-1, with 11 bases that match TRBD1. With 3 bases clipped from V and 7 bases from J, the junction kept 5 bases outside the gene matches. The CDR3 contains 15 residues. Germline CDR1 reads SEHNR; CDR2 reads FQNEAQ (reference sequence).

This chain uses TRBV18 with TRBJ1-1; a possible D gene is TRBD1 (6 bases). V was cut by 3 bases and J by 0 bases, with 14 bases left in between. CDR1 KGHSH and CDR2 LQKENI come from the germline V gene. The CDR3 is 16 residues long. The CDR3 coding sequence is TGTGCCAGCTCACCGGAACGAGACAGGCTGAACACTGAAGCTTTCTTT. It translates to CASSPERDRLNTEAFF.

This clone was detected a few times. The chain joins TRBV5-1 to TRBJ2-2; 11 bases align to TRBD2. V lost 1 base to trimming and J lost 1 base; unmatched junction nucleotides: 6. Germline V gene data show CDR1 as SGHRS and CDR2 as YFSETQ. The CDR3 runs 18 residues. The CDR3 sequence is CASSLSPSGGLNTGELFF. CDR3 DNA: TGCGCCAGCAGCTTGTCCCCTAGCGGGGGGCTGAACACCGGGGAGCTGTTTTTT.

The table lists this clone with a count of one. V usage is TRBV28 and J usage is TRBJ2-1; D remains ambiguous. This CDR3 is built from 19 residues. Per the germline V gene, CDR1 is MDHEN and CDR2 is SYDVKM. V lost 2 bases, J lost 0 bases, and 20 bases lay in between. DNA of the CDR3: TGTGCCAGCAGTTTAAGGCGCATTGAATTTGTGAGCTCCTACAATGAGCAGTTCTTC. This gives the protein CASSLRRIEFVSSYNEQFF. The whole variable domain, remainder taken from reference TRBV28 and TRBJ2-1, is DVKVTQSSRYLVKRTGEKVFLECVQDMDHENMFWYRQDPGLGLRLIYFSYDVKMKEKGDIPEGYSVSREKKERFSLILESASTNQTSMYLCASSLRRIEFVSSYNEQFFGPGTRLTVL.

This chain uses TRBV18 with TRBJ1-1; 8 nucleotides align to TRBD1. The V gene's germline CDR1 is KGHSH and CDR2 LQKENI. CDR3 length: 15 amino acids. The V gene end was trimmed by 0 bases and the J gene end by 3 bases; junction bases not matched to a gene: 3. CDR3 sequence (DNA): TGTGCCAGCTCACCACCGGACAGGGCGGACACTGAAGCTTTCTTT. Translated: CASSPPDRADTEAFF.

This clone showed up just once. The V call is TRBV19, the J call TRBJ1-5; D is undetermined. Germline V CDR1 and CDR2: LNHDA, SQIVND (reference sequence). The CDR3 has 12 amino acids. Deletions cut 3 bases from V and 7 bases from J, with 7 bases between. In DNA form, the CDR3 reads TGTGCCAGTAGTATCAGCCGGCAGCCCCAGCATTTT. As protein: CASSISRQPQHF.

This clone was observed a single time. The chain has TRBV19 and TRBJ1-6; 9 positions agree with TRBD1. Losses at the gene ends were 9 bases for V and 5 bases for J; bases not matched to a gene: 5. This CDR3 spans 14 amino acids. CDR1 is LNHDA, CDR2 SQIVND, per germline (reference sequence). The CDR3 sequence: CASAQGANNSPLHF. The CDR3 DNA reads as TGTGCCAGCGCACAGGGGGCTAATAATTCACCCCTCCACTTT.

V is TRBV6-5 and J is TRBJ1-1; D gene ambiguous. V was shortened by 7 bases and J by 1 base, with 10 bases between the two germline ends. The CDR3 covers 13 residues. Germline V gene data show CDR1 as MNHEY and CDR2 as SVGAGI. The CDR3 is CASMGTENTEAFF. The DNA of the CDR3 is TGTGCCAGCATGGGAACGGAGAACACTGAAGCTTTCTTT.

The chain employs TRBV4-1 and TRBJ2-7; the D is unclear. This CDR3 has 14 residues. Trimming shortened V by 0 bases and J by 1 base, and 7 bases separated the two germline ends. Germline lookup yields CDR1 MGHRA and CDR2 YSYEKL. The CDR3 protein is CASSQEPVSYEQYF. The CDR3, as DNA: TGCGCCAGCAGCCAAGAACCCGTATCCTACGAGCAGTACTTC.

This sequence joins TRBV19 and TRBJ1-3; TRBD1 aligns across 7 bases. The V segment lost 7 bases and the J segment 3 bases; nucleotides outside the gene matches: 6. The CDR3 has 14 residues. Per the germline V gene, CDR1 is LNHDA and CDR2 is SQIVND (reference sequence). The CDR3 sequence: CASKEGARGNTIYF. The CDR3 DNA reads as TGTGCCAGTAAGGAGGGGGCCCGTGGAAACACCATATATTTT.

The chain has TRBV28 and TRBJ1-1; D is ambiguous. V lost 5 bases and J lost 1, with 26 bases in between. The V gene's germline CDR1 is MDHEN and CDR2 SYDVKM. CDR3 length: 19 residues. The CDR3 DNA follows: TGTGCCAGCAGTGCCCCGCCAGTCTATTCAGCTTTTACGAACACTGAAGCTTTCTTT. This sequence encodes CASSAPPVYSAFTNTEAFF.

Comment on this clone: At the DNA level, this CDR3 is encoded by other sequences in the same sample as well. The chain recombines TRBV7-3 with TRBJ2-2, with D possibly matching TRBD1 (5 bases). The V and J ends lost 5 bases and 2 bases respectively, with 9 bases between them. CDR1 is SGHTA and CDR2 is FQGTGA in the germline V gene. This CDR3 spans 14 amino acids. This CDR3 is CASSPDRNTGELFF. CDR3 nucleotide sequence: TGTGCCAGCAGCCCCGACAGAAACACCGGGGAGCTGTTTTTT.

This clone was observed a single time. The rearrangement uses TRBV6-5 and TRBJ2-7; the match to TRBD2 covers 7 bases. The CDR3 has 14 residues. Germline CDR1 reads MNHEY; CDR2 reads SVGAGI. The V and J ends lost 0 bases and 3 bases, in that order; junction bases with no gene match: 2. The CDR3 DNA follows: TGTGCCAGCAGTTACTCGGGCGGGGGCTACGAGCAGTACTTC. Protein sequence: CASSYSGGGYEQYF.

This clone was observed a single time. The chain joins TRBV7-8 to TRBJ2-1; 7 bases map to TRBD1. Germline trimming cut 4 bases from V and 2 bases from J; bases unmatched to any gene: 5. CDR1 and CDR2 (germline): SGHVS, FQNEAQ. This CDR3 contains 15 residues. The CDR3 here is CASSSGTAAYNEQFF. The CDR3 DNA reads TGTGCCAGCAGCTCCGGGACAGCAGCCTACAATGAGCAGTTCTTC.

The DNA for the CDR3 is TGTGCCAGCAGCCAACTCTCTAAAGGGACTAATGAAAAACTGTTTTTT. Its protein product is CASSQLSKGTNEKLFF. The chain uses TRBV14 and TRBJ1-4; unclear D gene. V was trimmed by 2 bases and J by 2 bases, leaving 12 bases between them. The CDR3 consists of 16 residues. Germline CDR1 reads SGHDN; CDR2 reads FVKESK.

This sequence joins TRBV6-2 or TRBV6-3 and TRBJ2-2, with 8 nucleotides matching TRBD1. V gave up 2 bases and J gave up 13 bases; unmatched junction bases: 3. CDR1 is MNHEY and CDR2 is SVGEGT in the germline V gene. This CDR3 is 12 amino acids long. CDR3 loop: CASSYGTGMLFF. For the CDR3, the DNA is TGTGCCAGCAGTTACGGGACAGGAATGCTGTTTTTT.

J is TRBJ1-1 and V is TRBV28; D unclear. Per the germline V gene, CDR1 is MDHEN and CDR2 is SYDVKM. The CDR3 covers 14 residues. V was clipped by 6 bases and J by 4 bases, with 15 bases between them. As DNA, the CDR3 is TGTGCCAGCAGGCGACGGGTTTGGAGCACTGAAGCTTTCTTT. Its translation is CASRRRVWSTEAFF.

The rearrangement links TRBV19 to TRBJ1-1; 7 bases fit TRBD1. Germline CDR1 reads LNHDA; CDR2 reads SQIVND (reference sequence). The CDR3 is 13 amino acids. Losses at the gene ends were 4 bases for V and 3 bases for J; bases not matched to a gene: 2. CDR3 amino acids: CASSTRGDTEAFF. The CDR3 DNA is TGTGCCAGTAGTACCAGGGGGGACACTGAAGCTTTCTTT. The full variable domain, in which reference TRBV19 and TRBJ1-1 provide the parts outside the CDR3, is DGGITQSPKYLFRKEGQNVTLSCEQNLNHDAMYWYRQDPGQGLRLIYYSQIVNDFQKGDIAEGYSVSREKKESFPLTVTSAQKNPTAFYLCASSTRGDTEAFFGQGTRLTVV.

The V gene is TRBV6-1, the J gene TRBJ2-2; 8 positions agree with TRBD1. Germline V gives CDR1 MNHNS, CDR2 SASEGT. The CDR3 consists of 16 residues. Trimming removed 1 base from V and 4 bases from J; junction bases left unmatched: 5. The CDR3 bases are TGTGCCAGCAGTGAAGTCCAGGGACAGGCCACCGGGGAGCTGTTTTTT. This gives the protein CASSEVQGQATGELFF.

V is TRBV7-2 and J is TRBJ1-2, with D tentatively TRBD1 (6 bases). V was trimmed by 0 bases and J by 2 bases, leaving 13 bases between them. The CDR3 is 16 residues long. Germline V CDR1 and CDR2: SGHTA, FQGNSA. CDR3 in amino acids: CASSLAWGARNYGYTF. The DNA of the CDR3 is TGTGCCAGCAGCTTAGCATGGGGGGCAAGGAACTATGGCTACACCTTC.

V gene TRBV5-4 combines with J gene TRBJ2-5, with D hard to call. Germline V gives CDR1 SGHNT, CDR2 YYREEE (reference sequence). The CDR3 loop spans 14 amino acids. Trimming removed 3 bases from V and 1 base from J, with 10 bases in between. This chain's CDR3 is CASSSWAFQETQYF. The CDR3 region has the DNA TGTGCCAGCAGCTCATGGGCGTTCCAAGAGACCCAGTACTTC.

The rearrangement links TRBV6-5 to TRBJ1-5; D is perhaps TRBD1 (5 bases). Trimming removed 6 bases at V and 0 bases at J, with 12 bases between. The CDR3 extends over 15 amino acids. Germline V gene sequence: CDR1 MNHEY, CDR2 SVGAGI. CDR3 protein: CASRGGVHSNQPQHF. CDR3 nucleotides: TGTGCCAGCAGGGGAGGGGTTCATAGCAATCAGCCCCAGCATTTT.

This chain joins TRBV5-4 and TRBJ2-4, with TRBD2 identical over 9 bases. This CDR3 is 16 amino acids long. Germline V gene data show CDR1 as SGHNT and CDR2 as YYREEE (reference sequence). The J segment lost 6 bases and the V segment lost 0 bases, leaving 7 bases of the junction unmatched. This CDR3 reads CASSLASGNSGNIQYF. Written as DNA, the CDR3 is TGTGCCAGCAGCTTGGCTAGCGGGAATTCTGGAAACATTCAGTACTTC.

The rearrangement uses TRBV3-1 (or the pseudogene TRBV3-2) and TRBJ2-5, with 7 bases that match TRBD2. The CDR3 loop spans 15 amino acids. J lost 5 bases, V lost 4 bases, and 10 bases had no gene match. CDR1 is LGHDT and CDR2 is YNNKEL in the germline V gene (reference sequence). CDR3 sequence (DNA): TGTGCCAGCAGCCTACGAGCGGGGCCACGGGAGACCCAGTACTTC. Amino acids: CASSLRAGPRETQYF.

About this clone: The sample holds other DNA sequences that translate to the same CDR3. The CDR3 protein is CASSLGGPQETQYF. CDR3 in DNA: TGCGCCAGCAGCTTGGGGGGGCCTCAAGAGACCCAGTACTTC. V gene TRBV5-1 combines with J gene TRBJ2-5; tentatively, D is TRBD1 (6 bases). The V gene's germline CDR1 is SGHRS and CDR2 YFSETQ. The CDR3 is 14 residues long. The V end was cut by 0 bases, the J end by 2 bases, with 8 bases between.

The chain uses TRBV12-3 or TRBV12-4 and TRBJ2-1, with D maybe TRBD1 (6 bases). CDR3 length: 13 amino acids. V was shortened by 2 bases and J by 8 bases, with 10 bases between the two germline ends. CDR3 nucleotides: TGTGCCAGCAGTTTAAGGGGGTACCATGAGCAGTTCTTC. This sequence encodes CASSLRGYHEQFF.

The chain is built from TRBV6-8 and TRBJ1-2; weak D call: TRBD1 (5 bases). Germline CDR1 reads MNHGY; CDR2 reads SAAAGT. This CDR3 is built from 13 residues. The ends were cut back, 2 bases at V and 5 bases at J, with 9 bases in the middle. In DNA form, the CDR3 reads TGTGCCAGCAGTTACCGGGGGGGATATGGCTACACCTTC. It encodes CASSYRGGYGYTF.

V gene TRBV11-2 combines with J gene TRBJ1-2; 11 bases line up with TRBD1. Germline V CDR1 and CDR2: SGHAT, FQNNGV. After removal of 5 bases from V and 6 bases from J, the junction contained 11 bases not matched to a gene. This CDR3 has 16 residues. Here the CDR3 DNA reads TGTGCCAGCAGCATTTACCGGGACAGGGGGTTGGATGGCTACACCTTC. Its protein product is CASSIYRDRGLDGYTF.